This T cell receptor beta chain was found in a study of cytomegalovirus exposure and HLA in healthy donors. Study-wide results and caveats: Segments of the TCR beta V type were, in most cases, productive about 90% or about 30% of the time in an earlier analysis.

PCR was performed using 60 Vbeta and 13 Jbeta primers. Profiling relied on immunoSEQ multiplex PCR, and the TCRdb table lists in-frame clones only, not all of them. This sample yields about 120,000 clones, of which roughly 70% are seen a single time; more than 0.7% belongs to the top ten. V lost 7 bases and J lost 1, with 10 bases in between. The germline gives CDR1 MNHNY, CDR2 SVGAGI (reference sequence). The CDR3 contains 13 residues. A note on this clone: Its cognate antigen is unknown.

Sequenced: PBMCs. This sequence joins TRBV6-6 and TRBJ1-1; D perhaps matches TRBD1 (6 bases). The TCR comes from a woman in her thirties in good health and CMV-seronegative. CDR3 sequence (DNA): TGTGCCAGCACCCGGACAGAGAACACTGAAGCTTTCTTT. It translates to CASTRTENTEAFF.